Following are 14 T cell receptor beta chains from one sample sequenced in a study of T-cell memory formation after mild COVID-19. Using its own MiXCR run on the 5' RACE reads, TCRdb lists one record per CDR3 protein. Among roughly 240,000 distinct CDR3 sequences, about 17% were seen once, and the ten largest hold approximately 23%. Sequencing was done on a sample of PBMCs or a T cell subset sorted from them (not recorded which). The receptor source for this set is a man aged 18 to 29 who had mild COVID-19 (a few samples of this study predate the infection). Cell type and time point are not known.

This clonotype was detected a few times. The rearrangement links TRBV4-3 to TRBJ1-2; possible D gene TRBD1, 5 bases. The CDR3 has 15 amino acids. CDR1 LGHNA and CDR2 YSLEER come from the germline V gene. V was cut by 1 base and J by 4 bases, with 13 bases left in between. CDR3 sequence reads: CASSQGLGRTYGYTF. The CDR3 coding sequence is TGCGCCAGCAGCCAAGGGTTGGGACGGACCTATGGCTACACCTTC.

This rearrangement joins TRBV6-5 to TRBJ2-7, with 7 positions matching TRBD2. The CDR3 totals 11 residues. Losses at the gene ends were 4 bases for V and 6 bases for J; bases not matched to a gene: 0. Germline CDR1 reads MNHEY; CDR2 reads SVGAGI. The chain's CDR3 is CASSSGGEQYF. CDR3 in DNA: TGTGCCAGCAGTTCGGGGGGCGAGCAGTACTTC.

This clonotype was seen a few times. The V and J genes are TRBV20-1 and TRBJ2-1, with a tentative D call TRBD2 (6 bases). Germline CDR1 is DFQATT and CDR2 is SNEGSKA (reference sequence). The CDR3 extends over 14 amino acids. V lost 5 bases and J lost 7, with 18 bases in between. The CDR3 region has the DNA TGCAGTGCTCAAGGAGGGGTAGGAAGAAATGAGCAGTTCTTC. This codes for CSAQGGVGRNEQFF.

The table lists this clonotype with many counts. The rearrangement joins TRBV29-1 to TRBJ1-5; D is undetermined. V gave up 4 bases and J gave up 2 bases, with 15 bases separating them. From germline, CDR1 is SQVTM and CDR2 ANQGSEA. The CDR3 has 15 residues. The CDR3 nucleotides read TGCAGCGTTGCGGACGGTCTAATTGGCAATCAGCCCCAGCATTTT. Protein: CSVADGLIGNQPQHF.

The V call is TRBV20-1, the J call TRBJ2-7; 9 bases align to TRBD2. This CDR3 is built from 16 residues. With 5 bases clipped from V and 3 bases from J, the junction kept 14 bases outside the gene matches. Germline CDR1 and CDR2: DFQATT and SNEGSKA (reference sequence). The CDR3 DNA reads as TGCAGTGCTGAATCCACCTTAGCGGGAGCGATCTACGAGCAGTACTTC. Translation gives CSAESTLAGAIYEQYF.

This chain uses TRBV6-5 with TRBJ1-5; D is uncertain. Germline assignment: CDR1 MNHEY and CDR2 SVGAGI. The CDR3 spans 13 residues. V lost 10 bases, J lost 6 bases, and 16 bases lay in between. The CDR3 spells CATRTAGSQPQHF. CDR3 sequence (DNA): TGTGCCACCAGGACGGCGGGGTCTCAGCCCCAGCATTTT.

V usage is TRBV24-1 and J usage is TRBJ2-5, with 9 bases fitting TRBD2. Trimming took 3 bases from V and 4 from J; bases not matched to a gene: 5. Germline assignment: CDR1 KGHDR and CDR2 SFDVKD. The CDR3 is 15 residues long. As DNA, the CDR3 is TGTGCCACCAGTGATCCGTCGACTAGCGGAGAGACCCAGTACTTC. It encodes CATSDPSTSGETQYF.

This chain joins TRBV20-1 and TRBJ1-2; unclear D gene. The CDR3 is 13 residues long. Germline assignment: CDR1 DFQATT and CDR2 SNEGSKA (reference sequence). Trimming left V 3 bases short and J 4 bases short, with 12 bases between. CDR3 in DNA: TGCAGTGCTAGGGGAGGGAAGGGCTATGGCTACACCTTC. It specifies CSARGGKGYGYTF.

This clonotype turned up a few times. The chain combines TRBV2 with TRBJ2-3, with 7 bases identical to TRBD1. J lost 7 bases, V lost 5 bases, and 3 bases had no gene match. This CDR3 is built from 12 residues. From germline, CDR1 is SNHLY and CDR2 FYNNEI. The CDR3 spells CASSPRGYTQYF. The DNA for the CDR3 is TGTGCCAGCAGTCCCAGGGGGTATACGCAGTATTTT.

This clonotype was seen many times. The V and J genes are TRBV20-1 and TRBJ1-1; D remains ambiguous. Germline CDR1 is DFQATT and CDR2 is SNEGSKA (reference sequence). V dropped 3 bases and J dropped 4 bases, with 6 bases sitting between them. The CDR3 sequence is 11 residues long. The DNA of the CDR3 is TGCAGTGCTAGTAGGTCCACTGAAGCTTTCTTT. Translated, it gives CSASRSTEAFF.

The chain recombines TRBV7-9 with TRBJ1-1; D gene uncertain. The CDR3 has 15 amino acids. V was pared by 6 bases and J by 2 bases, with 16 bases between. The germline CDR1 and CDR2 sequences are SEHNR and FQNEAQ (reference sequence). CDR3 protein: CASSYIGHLNTEAFF. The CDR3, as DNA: TGTGCCAGCAGTTACATAGGGCACTTAAACACTGAAGCTTTCTTT.

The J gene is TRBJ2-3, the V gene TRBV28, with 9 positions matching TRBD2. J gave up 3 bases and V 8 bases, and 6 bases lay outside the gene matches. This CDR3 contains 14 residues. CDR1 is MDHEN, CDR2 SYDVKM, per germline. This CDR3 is CASLGSGGTDTQYF. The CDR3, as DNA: TGTGCCAGCCTGGGTAGCGGGGGAACAGATACGCAGTATTTT.

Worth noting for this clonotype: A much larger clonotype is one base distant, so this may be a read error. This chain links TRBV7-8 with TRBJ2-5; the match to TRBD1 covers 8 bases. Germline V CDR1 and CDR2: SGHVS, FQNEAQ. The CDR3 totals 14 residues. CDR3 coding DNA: TGTGCCAGCAGCTTAATGACAGGGGAAGAGACCCAGTGCTTC. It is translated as CASSLMTGEETQCF.

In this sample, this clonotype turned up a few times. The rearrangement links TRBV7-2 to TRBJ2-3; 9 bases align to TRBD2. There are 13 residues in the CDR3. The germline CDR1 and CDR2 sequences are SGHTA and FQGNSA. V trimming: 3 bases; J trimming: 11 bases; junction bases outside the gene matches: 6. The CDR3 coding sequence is TGTGCCAGCAGCTTTTGGCGGGGGGGAGAGCAGTATTTT. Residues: CASSFWRGGEQYF.